A selection of T cell receptor beta chains follows, all from one sample in a study of glioma-infiltrating T cells after dendritic cell vaccination. This table comes from immunoSEQ multiplex PCR, and its TCRdb copy is limited to in-frame clones, with some not included. The sample lists about 94,000 clones; approximately 84% were seen once. The sample in question was blood, obtained after dendritic cell vaccination. These receptors all stem from a human donor with glioblastoma. Both conserved end residues are trimmed from each CDR3.

v_gene: TRBV7-8; j_gene: TRBJ1-1; CDR3aa: ASSLLGLEGTEAF
v_gene: TRBV7-8; j_gene: TRBJ1-5; CDR3aa: ASSLSTNQPQH
v_gene: TRBV5-1; j_gene: TRBJ2-5; CDR3aa: ASSSTTSEETQY
v_gene: TRBV10-1; j_gene: TRBJ2-3; CDR3aa: ASSESSSGGTSTDTQY
v_gene: TRBV6-1; j_gene: TRBJ2-7; CDR3aa: ASSELDRAYEQY
v_gene: TRBV5-1; j_gene: TRBJ2-1; CDR3aa: ASSLGLAGGLNEQF
v_gene: TRBV28; j_gene: TRBJ2-6; CDR3aa: ASTWGGRSSGANVLT
v_gene: TRBV2; j_gene: TRBJ1-1; CDR3aa: ASSARGVNTEAF
v_gene: TRBV6-1; j_gene: TRBJ2-3; CDR3aa: ASSGTGLAGVDTQY
v_gene: TRBV4-2; j_gene: TRBJ2-5; CDR3aa: ASSQDSPLGGVLQETQY
v_gene: TRBV19; j_gene: TRBJ1-2; CDR3aa: ASSIRTGSNYGYT
v_gene: TRBV6-1; j_gene: TRBJ1-5; CDR3aa: ASSDQDRGNQPQH
v_gene: TRBV2; j_gene: TRBJ1-3; CDR3aa: AIQPGGQGDSGNTIY
v_gene: TRBV5-1; j_gene: TRBJ2-7; CDR3aa: ASSRTRDYEQY
v_gene: TRBV19; j_gene: TRBJ1-1; CDR3aa: ASSIGRAAFEAF
v_gene: TRBV19; j_gene: TRBJ2-5; CDR3aa: ASSIAGTSGVETQY
v_gene: TRBV5-1; j_gene: TRBJ1-5; CDR3aa: ASSPGQYSNQPQH
v_gene: TRBV7-3; j_gene: TRBJ2-1; CDR3aa: ASSLSRASVDEQF
v_gene: TRBV19; j_gene: TRBJ1-1; CDR3aa: ASSIPGQGRLGGATEAF
v_gene: TRBV10-3; j_gene: TRBJ2-7; CDR3aa: ASSPGTGGGEQY
v_gene: TRBV19; j_gene: TRBJ1-1; CDR3aa: ASSGGNTEAF
v_gene: TRBV28; j_gene: TRBJ2-5; CDR3aa: AGGGPQETQY
v_gene: TRBV5-1; j_gene: TRBJ1-2; CDR3aa: ASSLRTGEGYT
v_gene: TRBV29-1; j_gene: TRBJ2-1; CDR3aa: SVTHGQGSQF
v_gene: TRBV5-1; j_gene: TRBJ2-3; CDR3aa: ASDLAGTGTDTQY
v_gene: TRBV27; j_gene: TRBJ2-1; CDR3aa: ASSQSSSDNEQF
v_gene: TRBV2; j_gene: TRBJ1-3; CDR3aa: ASSLENPGLISGNTIY
v_gene: TRBV6-5; j_gene: TRBJ1-6; CDR3aa: ASSYTTGGGSPLH
v_gene: TRBV19; j_gene: TRBJ1-5; CDR3aa: ASSEGNQPQH
v_gene: TRBV19; j_gene: TRBJ1-2; CDR3aa: ASSPGGRTNYGYT
v_gene: TRBV27; j_gene: TRBJ2-7; CDR3aa: ASRATGLPYEQY
v_gene: TRBV2; j_gene: TRBJ2-7; CDR3aa: ATRTRTGASYEQY
v_gene: TRBV6-1; j_gene: TRBJ1-1; CDR3aa: ASSGRYRVGVSEAF
v_gene: TRBV5-4; j_gene: TRBJ2-7; CDR3aa: ASSLAKGAAEQY
v_gene: TRBV2; j_gene: TRBJ1-2; CDR3aa: ASSEMVGGGYT
v_gene: TRBV30; j_gene: TRBJ1-1; CDR3aa: AWSDDLRGTEAF
v_gene: TRBV27; j_gene: TRBJ2-3; CDR3aa: ASNPGTSWTDTQY
v_gene: TRBV10-3; j_gene: TRBJ1-5; CDR3aa: AISGPGGNQPQH
v_gene: TRBV2; j_gene: TRBJ2-3; CDR3aa: ASTARAGGDTDTQY
v_gene: TRBV7-9; j_gene: TRBJ2-7; CDR3aa: ASSLALAHEQY
v_gene: TRBV7-6; j_gene: TRBJ2-3; CDR3aa: ASSLTLAYTDTQY
v_gene: TRBV9; j_gene: TRBJ2-1; CDR3aa: ASSVELAGEYNEQF
v_gene: TRBV19; j_gene: TRBJ1-2; CDR3aa: ASAYGQGGGYT
v_gene: TRBV29-1; j_gene: TRBJ2-6; CDR3aa: SVKIRGTGANVLT